This T cell receptor (beta chain) is from a study of T-cell memory formation after mild COVID-19. Germline V CDR1 and CDR2: SGHTA, FQGNSA. Trimming shortened V by 2 bases and J by 5 bases, and 7 bases separated the two germline ends. The CDR3 is made up of 12 amino acids. TCRdb fed the 5' RACE reads into MiXCR, producing one record per CDR3 protein. Among about 200,000 distinct CDR3 sequences listed, over 9% were seen once. The sequenced sample was PBMCs or a T cell subset sorted from them (not recorded which). The sequence was obtained from a man younger than 30 who had mild COVID-19 (a few samples of this study predate the infection). Cell type and time point are not known. The chain has TRBV7-2 and TRBJ2-7; no reliable D call. CDR3 loop: CASSLSADEQYF. The CDR3 DNA sequence: TGTGCCAGCAGCTTATCGGCGGACGAGCAGTACTTC.